These 30 T cell receptor beta chains share one sample of origin, sequenced in a study of cytomegalovirus exposure and HLA in healthy donors. Vbeta (60) and Jbeta (13) primers were used in the PCR. Only in-frame clones appear in the TCRdb table, and some are missing; sequencing was by immunoSEQ multiplex PCR. The sample records 100,000 to 150,000 clones, 83% being singletons. The sequenced sample was PBMCs. All receptors come from a man between 18 and 29 years old in good health and CMV-seropositive.

The chain is built from TRBV6-5 and TRBJ1-2, with D perhaps matching TRBD1 (5 bases). The CDR3 covers 15 residues. Germline CDR1 is MNHEY and CDR2 is SVGAGI. V was cut by 10 bases and J by 4 bases, with 22 bases left in between. CDR3 nucleotide sequence: TGTGCCACCCTCAGAGCAGGCCACGGGGGCTATGGCTACACCTTC. This sequence encodes CATLRAGHGGYGYTF.

This chain uses TRBV7-6 with TRBJ2-2; tentative D call: TRBD2 (5 bases). The V end lost 5 bases, the J end lost 4 bases, and 14 bases lay between the germline ends. This CDR3 region has 15 residues. CDR1 and CDR2 from the germline V gene are SGHVS and FNYEAQ. CDR3 loop: CASSHKGSGTGELFF. As DNA, the CDR3 is TGTGCCAGCAGCCACAAGGGCAGCGGCACCGGGGAGCTGTTTTTT. The full variable domain, its missing parts supplied by reference TRBV7-6 and TRBJ2-2, is GAGVSQSPRYKVTKRGQDVALRCDPISGHVSLYWYRQALGQGPEFLTYFNYEAQQDKSGLPNDRFSAERPEGSISTLTIQRTEQRDSAMYRCASSHKGSGTGELFFGEGSRLTVL.

This clone was counted only a few times. The chain uses TRBV6-6 and TRBJ2-7; a possible D gene is TRBD1 (5 bases). This CDR3 spans 13 amino acids. The germline gives CDR1 MNHNY, CDR2 SVGAGI (reference sequence). Trimming left V 6 bases short and J 7 bases short, with 16 bases between. The CDR3 DNA sequence: TGTGCCAGCAGCCCCCCCGCAGGGATAGAGCAGTACTTC. This translates into CASSPPAGIEQYF.

The rearrangement joins TRBV7-9 to TRBJ2-1, with 8 bases aligning to TRBD2. With V trimmed by 3 bases and J by 5 bases, 6 bases remained unmatched. Per the germline V gene, CDR1 is SEHNR and CDR2 is FQNEAQ (reference sequence). The CDR3 extends over 15 amino acids. The CDR3 DNA is TGTGCCAGCAGCTTGTGGTTCGGGGGGGACAATGAGCAGTTCTTC. It translates to CASSLWFGGDNEQFF.

Only a few counts were recorded for this clone. This sequence joins TRBV5-1 and TRBJ1-4; D gene ambiguous. The CDR3 sequence is 15 residues long. Trimming cost V 3 bases and J 0 bases, with 9 bases left between them. The V gene's germline CDR1 is SGHRS and CDR2 YFSETQ. CDR3 DNA: TGCGCCAGCAGCTCGGGAGGAACAACTAATGAAAAACTGTTTTTT. It yields the protein CASSSGGTTNEKLFF. The entire variable domain, with the rest obtained from reference TRBV5-1 and TRBJ1-4, is as follows: KAGVTQTPRYLIKTRGQQVTLSCSPISGHRSVSWYQQTPGQGLQFLFEYFSETQRNKGNFPGRFSGRQFSNSRSEMNVSTLELGDSALYLCASSSGGTTNEKLFFGSGTQLSVL.

This chain uses TRBV25-1 with TRBJ2-1; D might be TRBD2 (5 bases). Between the trimmed V and J ends, which lost 5 bases and 2 bases, there was a span of 13 bases. Germline V gene data show CDR1 as MGHDK and CDR2 as SYGVNS. The CDR3 has 15 residues. The CDR3 DNA is TGTGCCAGCAGTCATTTAAGCGGTGCCTACAATGAGCAGTTCTTC. Translating it yields CASSHLSGAYNEQFF.

The chain is built from TRBV27 and TRBJ2-7, with 11 bases matching TRBD1. V dropped 2 bases and J dropped 6; count of bases not matched to a gene: 6. CDR3 length: 15 residues. Germline CDR1 MNHEY, CDR2 SMNVEV (reference sequence). This CDR3 is CASSLGGTGGVEQYF. The CDR3, as DNA: TGTGCCAGCAGTTTAGGGGGGACAGGGGGGGTCGAGCAGTACTTC.

CDR3 in amino acids: CASSAQGSYSNQPQHF. The DNA of the CDR3 is TGTGCCAGCAGTGCCCAGGGATCATATAGCAATCAGCCCCAGCATTTT. The chain has TRBV28 and TRBJ1-5; tentative D call: TRBD1 (5 bases). The germline V gene encodes CDR1 MDHEN and CDR2 SYDVKM. This CDR3 is 16 amino acids long. V lost 5 bases and J lost 0, with 14 bases in between.

The chain employs TRBV7-7 and TRBJ2-7; the D gene is possibly TRBD2 (6 bases). Germline CDR1 SSHAT, CDR2 FNYEAQ (reference sequence). This CDR3 spans 16 amino acids. V shed 7 bases and J shed 2 bases, with 21 bases lying between them. This CDR3 reads CASIPKTLGGTYEQYF. Written as DNA, the CDR3 is TGTGCCAGCATCCCCAAAACTCTGGGAGGAACCTACGAGCAGTACTTC.

This clone was seen just once. The rearrangement uses TRBV6-5 and TRBJ1-6; D gene unclear. The CDR3 contains 16 residues. Germline lookup yields CDR1 MNHEY and CDR2 SVGAGI. Trimming removed 0 bases at V and 0 bases at J, with 6 bases between. The CDR3 coding sequence is TGTGCCAGCAGTTACTCTGAGGGCTCCTATAATTCACCCCTCCACTTT. Translated: CASSYSEGSYNSPLHF.

The CDR3 DNA reads as TGCGCCAGCAGCCTCCTGAGGACAGGGGGGACAGAGACCCAGTACTTC. This encodes CASSLLRTGGTETQYF. V usage is TRBV4-1 and J usage is TRBJ2-5; 10 nucleotides line up with TRBD1. The length of the CDR3 is 16 residues. Germline lookup yields CDR1 MGHRA and CDR2 YSYEKL. V was clipped by 4 bases and J by 4 bases; unmatched bases: 9.

This chain uses TRBV7-9 with TRBJ1-5; D is undetermined. Trimming took off 5 bases at V and 5 bases at J, with 13 bases between the two ends. Germline-derived CDR1 and CDR2 are SEHNR and FQNEAQ (reference sequence). The CDR3 has 14 residues. DNA for the CDR3: TGTGCCAGCAGCCGGACGGGGTCCGATCAGCCCCAGCATTTT. This sequence encodes CASSRTGSDQPQHF.

V usage is TRBV7-9 and J usage is TRBJ2-3, with 14 bases matching TRBD2. This CDR3 has 19 residues. Per germline, CDR1 SEHNR and CDR2 FQNEAQ (reference sequence). With 5 bases clipped from V and 5 bases from J, the junction kept 15 bases outside the gene matches. DNA for the CDR3: TGTGCCAGCAGCCCGGACTGGACTAGCGGGGGGCCGGACGTAGATACGCAGTATTTT. The encoded protein is CASSPDWTSGGPDVDTQYF.

This chain uses TRBV19 with TRBJ2-5; the D gene is possibly TRBD1 (6 bases). Germline CDR1 and CDR2: LNHDA and SQIVND (reference sequence). The germline V and J ends were trimmed by 6 bases and 5 bases, with 13 bases remaining between them. The CDR3 runs to 13 residues. The CDR3 loop reads CASRDRPRETQYF. CDR3 coding DNA: TGTGCCAGTAGGGACAGACCGCGGGAGACCCAGTACTTC.

This clone has a handful of counts. The chain joins TRBV28 to TRBJ1-1, with D hard to call. This CDR3 has 15 amino acids. Germline CDR1 is MDHEN and CDR2 is SYDVKM. The V and J ends lost 6 bases and 1 base respectively, with 15 bases between them. The CDR3 DNA reads TGTGCCAGCAGCCTAACCCAAACAGCGAACACTGAAGCTTTCTTT. Translated: CASSLTQTANTEAFF. The full variable domain, with the rest looked up from reference TRBV28 and TRBJ1-1, is DVKVTQSSRYLVKRTGEKVFLECVQDMDHENMFWYRQDPGLGLRLIYFSYDVKMKEKGDIPEGYSVSREKKERFSLILESASTNQTSMYLCASSLTQTANTEAFFGQGTRLTVV.

This clone occurred many times. This chain links TRBV2 with TRBJ2-5; TRBD1 might be the D (6 bases). Germline V lookup: CDR1 SNHLY, CDR2 FYNNEI. Trimming removed 4 bases at V and 0 bases at J, with 15 bases between. The CDR3 loop spans 16 amino acids. The CDR3 DNA follows: TGTGCCAGCAGTGGACGACAGGCCGGGGACCAAGAGACCCAGTACTTC. This translates into CASSGRQAGDQETQYF. Looking up the rest from reference TRBV2 and TRBJ2-5 gives the full variable domain: EPEVTQTPSHQVTQMGQEVILRCVPISNHLYFYWYRQILGQKVEFLVSFYNNEISEKSEIFDDQFSVERPDGSNFTLKIRSTKLEDSAMYFCASSGRQAGDQETQYFGPGTRLLVL.

The chain joins TRBV6-1 to TRBJ2-5; 8 bases are shared with TRBD2. The CDR3 loop spans 14 amino acids. CDR1 is MNHNS and CDR2 is SASEGT in the germline V gene. Germline trimming cut 6 bases from V and 4 bases from J; bases unmatched to any gene: 7. The CDR3 region is CASRMGRGAETQYF. CDR3 nucleotides: TGTGCCAGCAGGATGGGGCGGGGGGCAGAGACCCAGTACTTC.

This chain connects TRBV5-1 to TRBJ2-5; the D gene is possibly TRBD2 (7 bases). The V end lost 7 bases, the J end lost 6 bases, and 16 bases lay between the germline ends. Germline lookup yields CDR1 SGHRS and CDR2 YFSETQ. The CDR3 is 13 amino acids. This CDR3 reads CASEPGGGQTQYF. The DNA for the CDR3 is TGCGCCAGCGAGCCGGGGGGCGGGCAGACCCAGTACTTC. The full variable domain, completed using reference TRBV5-1 and TRBJ2-5, is KAGVTQTPRYLIKTRGQQVTLSCSPISGHRSVSWYQQTPGQGLQFLFEYFSETQRNKGNFPGRFSGRQFSNSRSEMNVSTLELGDSALYLCASEPGGGQTQYFGPGTRLLVL.

This sequence joins TRBV30 and TRBJ2-5; D ambiguous. CDR1 is GTSNPN and CDR2 is SVGIG in the germline V gene (reference sequence). V was cut by 3 bases and J by 4 bases, with 3 bases left in between. The CDR3 loop spans 10 amino acids. CDR3 loop: CAWSRETQYF. DNA for the CDR3: TGTGCCTGGAGCCGAGAGACCCAGTACTTC.

The rearrangement uses TRBV7-3 and TRBJ2-1; D is perhaps TRBD1 (5 bases). Germline V CDR1 and CDR2: SGHTA, FQGTGA. V lost 5 bases and J lost 5, with 13 bases in between. The CDR3 has 14 residues. CDR3 loop: CASSQTDSDNEQFF. For the CDR3, the DNA is TGTGCCAGCAGCCAAACCGACAGCGACAATGAGCAGTTCTTC.

The V gene is TRBV18, the J gene TRBJ2-3; 9 bases line up with TRBD2. Trimming removed 3 bases from V and 0 bases from J; junction bases left unmatched: 4. From germline, CDR1 is KGHSH and CDR2 LQKENI. The CDR3 totals 16 residues. The CDR3 sequence is CASSPLAGSSTDTQYF. The CDR3, as DNA: TGTGCCAGCTCACCTCTAGCGGGATCTAGCACAGATACGCAGTATTTT.

The genes are TRBV6-5 and TRBJ2-5, with 8 bases fitting TRBD2. V gave up 6 bases and J gave up 2 bases; unmatched junction bases: 8. Germline CDR1 MNHEY, CDR2 SVGAGI. The CDR3 consists of 15 residues. This CDR3 reads CASSSAGASQETQYF. In DNA form, the CDR3 reads TGTGCCAGCAGCTCAGCGGGGGCCTCACAAGAGACCCAGTACTTC.

V gene TRBV27 combines with J gene TRBJ2-2, with 8 nucleotides matching TRBD1. The CDR3 length is 15 residues. The V gene's germline CDR1 is MNHEY and CDR2 SMNVEV (reference sequence). The trim removed 4 bases at V and 1 base at J, leaving 2 bases unmatched. DNA for the CDR3: TGTGCCAGCAGTTCGGACAGGGTGAACACCGGGGAGCTGTTTTTT. Amino acid sequence: CASSSDRVNTGELFF.

This chain connects TRBV5-1 to TRBJ2-3; 7 nucleotides match TRBD2. The germline V gene encodes CDR1 SGHRS and CDR2 YFSETQ. The ends lost 1 base at V and 0 bases at J; junction bases unmatched: 2. The length of the CDR3 is 15 residues. The CDR3 DNA sequence: TGCGCCAGCAGCTTGCCGCGGGGGAGCACAGATACGCAGTATTTT. Protein sequence: CASSLPRGSTDTQYF.

The rearrangement uses TRBV2 and TRBJ2-1; 11 nucleotides agree with TRBD2. Trimming cost V 5 bases and J 0 bases; bases outside gene matches: 12. The CDR3 totals 19 residues. From germline, CDR1 is SNHLY and CDR2 FYNNEI. This CDR3 reads CASSSPGLAATASYNEQFF. The CDR3 nucleotides are TGTGCCAGCAGTTCGCCGGGACTAGCGGCGACCGCCTCCTACAATGAGCAGTTCTTC.

This clone was picked up a small number of times. J is TRBJ1-2 and V is TRBV11-2; D possibly corresponds to TRBD1 (5 bases). Trimming removed 0 bases from V and 6 bases from J, with 11 bases in between. Germline lookup yields CDR1 SGHAT and CDR2 FQNNGV. The CDR3 has 14 residues. CDR3 DNA sequence: TGTGCCAGCAGCTTAGAAGTAGGGGCGGATGGCTACACCTTC. It specifies CASSLEVGADGYTF.

The chain has TRBV11-2 and TRBJ2-1, with TRBD1 matching over 9 bases. The CDR3 is 14 amino acids. CDR1 is SGHAT and CDR2 is FQNNGV in the germline V gene. V dropped 6 bases and J dropped 10; count of bases not matched to a gene: 10. The CDR3 DNA sequence: TGTGCCAGCAGTCCGGGACAGGGAATTTGGGAGCAGTTCTTC. This encodes CASSPGQGIWEQFF.

V is TRBV19 and J is TRBJ1-2, with D perhaps matching TRBD1 (5 bases). The CDR3 spans 10 residues. CDR1 is LNHDA, CDR2 SQIVND, per germline (reference sequence). Trimming took off 8 bases at V and 6 bases at J, with 7 bases between the two ends. DNA for the CDR3: TGTGCCAGTTCAGGGAATGGCTACACCTTC. This translates into CASSGNGYTF.

The V gene is TRBV30, the J gene TRBJ2-6; D perhaps matches TRBD2 (6 bases). This CDR3 spans 14 amino acids. Germline CDR1 is GTSNPN and CDR2 is SVGIG (reference sequence). Trimming removed 4 bases at V and 2 bases at J, with 9 bases between. CDR3 nucleotides: TGTGCCTGGACCTGGGGGGCTGGGGCCAACGTCCTGACTTTC. Protein product: CAWTWGAGANVLTF.

The rearrangement links TRBV13 to TRBJ2-2, with 8 bases fitting TRBD2. CDR1 and CDR2 (germline): PRHDT, FYEKMQ (reference sequence). J gave up 2 bases and V 5 bases, and 13 bases lay outside the gene matches. The CDR3 consists of 18 residues. The CDR3 DNA reads as TGTGCCAGCAGCCCCGGCGGGGGGTTCAACATCAACACCGGGGAGCTGTTTTTT. Its translation is CASSPGGGFNINTGELFF.